A selection of T cell receptor beta chains follows, all from one sample in a study of blood T cell repertoires in COVID-19. Clones were read by immunoSEQ multiplex PCR, and TCRdb kept only the in-frame ones, dropping some. The sample lists about 280,000 clones, around nine tenths occurring once. The sequenced material came from peripheral blood. These receptors came from a man aged 35-49 years with active or convalescent COVID-19. CDR3s include the opening cysteine and the closing phenylalanine or tryptophan. D genes are given only for firm matches. Size values are once, few and many counts, or a class for expanded clones, and some rows have none.

CDR3aa | CDR3nt | abundance | j_gene | v_gene | d_gene
CASSSPSGEQYF | TGTGCCAGCAGTTCCCCTTCGGGCGAGCAGTACTTC | few | TRBJ2-7 | TRBV27 | .
CATSDPRDSYEQYF | TGTGCCACCAGTGACCCCCGGGACAGCTACGAGCAGTACTTC | . | TRBJ2-7 | TRBV24-1 | TRBD1
CASSLQGIYEQYF | TGTGCTAGCAGCCTACAGGGGATCTACGAGCAGTACTTC | once | TRBJ2-7 | TRBV7-7 | TRBD1
CASSGLVGEQYF | TGTGCCAGCTCAGGACTAGTGGGGGAGCAGTACTTC | . | TRBJ2-7 | TRBV18 | TRBD2
CAISDPGQQAFF | TGTGCCATCAGTGACCCGGGACAGCAAGCTTTCTTT | . | TRBJ1-1 | TRBV10-3 | TRBD1
CASSQALGEQYF | TGTGCCAGCAGCCAGGCCCTAGGAGAGCAGTACTTC | . | TRBJ2-7 | TRBV3-1/TRBV3-2 | .
CASSLGGSGNSPLHF | TGTGCCAGCAGTCTAGGGGGTTCTGGGAATTCACCCCTCCACTTT | . | TRBJ1-6 | TRBV27 | .
CASSFGGTYNEQFF | TGTGCCAGCAGTTTTGGCGGAACCTACAATGAGCAGTTCTTC | . | TRBJ2-1 | TRBV7-3 | .
CASSLRGASGYNEQFF | TGCGCCAGCAGCTTAAGGGGGGCTAGCGGATACAATGAGCAGTTCTTC | . | TRBJ2-1 | TRBV5-1 | .
CASSVAGGGYEQYF | TGCGCCAGCAGTGTAGCGGGAGGGGGGTACGAGCAGTACTTC | few | TRBJ2-7 | TRBV10-2 | TRBD2
CASSLRSIGGRFSSYEQYF | TGTGCCAGCAGCTTACGATCCATAGGAGGGCGTTTTAGCTCCTACGAGCAGTACTTC | . | TRBJ2-7 | TRBV11-2 | .
CASVNLGAGQTGELFF | TGTGCCAGCGTAAATCTCGGGGCGGGACAGACCGGGGAGCTGTTTTTT | . | TRBJ2-2 | TRBV6-6 | .
CAITSQGARHEQFF | TGTGCCATCACCTCCCAGGGGGCGAGGCATGAGCAGTTCTTC | . | TRBJ2-1 | TRBV10-3 | TRBD1
CASSQQGEGGYTF | TGTGCCAGCAGTCAACAGGGTGAGGGTGGCTACACCTTC | . | TRBJ1-2 | TRBV25-1 | .
CASSFPGGPNEKLFF | TGTGCCAGCAGTTTCCCAGGGGGCCCTAATGAAAAACTGTTTTTT | . | TRBJ1-4 | TRBV28 | TRBD1
CASRLYPAGFGTDTQYF | TGTGCAAGTCGCTTGTACCCTGCGGGGTTTGGCACAGATACGCAGTATTTT | . | TRBJ2-3 | TRBV12-2 | .
CAIHSGTGTDTQYF | TGTGCCATACATAGCGGGACTGGCACAGATACGCAGTATTTT | . | TRBJ2-3 | TRBV10-3 | TRBD2
CASSFGDNYNEQFF | TGTGCCAGCAGTTTCGGGGACAACTACAATGAGCAGTTCTTC | . | TRBJ2-1 | TRBV27 | .
CASSPGLAGARSYEQYF | TGTGCCAGCAGCCCGGGACTAGCGGGAGCAAGATCCTACGAGCAGTACTTC | . | TRBJ2-7 | TRBV3-1/TRBV3-2 | TRBD2
CASSLVGRTGGSRPQHF | TGTGCCAGCAGCTTGGTTGGGAGGACAGGGGGAAGCCGGCCCCAGCATTTT | . | TRBJ1-5 | TRBV5-5 | TRBD1
CASSPKRSGELFF | TGTGCCAGCAGCCCGAAGAGGAGCGGGGAGCTGTTTTTT | . | TRBJ2-2 | TRBV3-1/TRBV3-2 | .
CASSWRDGTNYGYTF | TGTGCCAGCAGCTGGAGGGACGGGACTAACTATGGCTACACCTTC | few | TRBJ1-2 | TRBV5-5 | .
CSGGQGEINEQFF | TGCAGCGGGGGACAGGGAGAAATCAATGAGCAGTTCTTC | . | TRBJ2-1 | TRBV29-1 | TRBD1